This T cell receptor beta chain comes out of a study of tumor-infiltrating lymphocytes in primary liver carcinoma. General study findings and limits: With p = 0.039, the top-250-clone fraction in tumors significantly exceeded that in blood. Tumor-adjacent and tumor-blood pairs displayed less overlap than did pairs of tumor regions.

Concerning this clonotype: What it binds is unknown. At one end the junction does not follow the germline gene, possibly because of a read error.

Constant-region priming of around 490 ng total RNA yielded TCR beta cDNA. A slightly modified ARM-PCR protocol with three nested multiplex PCR rounds produced these TCR beta libraries. Forward primers for TRBV1-TRBV30 and a C-beta reverse primer served the first two PCR rounds, at about 11 cycles each. Via MiXCR, TCRdb re-called the multiplex PCR reads, giving one row per CDR3 protein. The sample records approximately 80,000 distinct CDR3 sequences, about 75% being singletons. The tissue used was unsorted bulk material of roughly 17-32 mg. RNA and DNA were co-extracted from it with the AllPrep DNA/RNA mini kit. Patients in the cohort were treatment-naive and living with chronic HBV infection. CDR1 is MNHEY, CDR2 SVGAGI, per germline. This CDR3 contains 13 residues.

This chain joins TRBV6-5 and TRBJ2-5; D possibly corresponds to TRBD2 (5 bases). The source is a man aged 40-49 years with primary liver carcinoma and hepatitis B virus infection. The sequenced material came from tumor-adjacent normal liver tissue. The DNA for the CDR3 is TGTGCCAACAGTTCCGGAAGAGGGGAGACCCAGTACTTC. Its protein is CANSSGRGETQYF.